This passage covers 30 T cell receptor beta chains from one sample sequenced in a study of cytomegalovirus exposure and HLA in healthy donors (dated by TCRdb to the late 2010s). Receptors were amplified or captured by the immunoSEQ multiplex PCR assay. A mixture of 60 forward primers for TCR Vbeta segments and 13 reverse primers for TCR Jbeta segments was used in the multiplex PCR. TCRdb stores this immuneACCESS table with in-frame sequences only. Part of the clones is absent; in the studies checked, under half of the shortfall reflects unresolved V genes, and no reason is known for the rest. The sample yields about 130,000 clones; 80% were counted once. The ten largest make up 4% of the sample. Sequencing was performed on PBMCs. These receptors were collected from a woman aged 40-49 years in good health and CMV-seronegative.

The V and J genes are TRBV9 and TRBJ2-5; 12 bases agree with TRBD2. CDR3 length: 17 amino acids. CDR1 and CDR2 (germline): SGDLS, YYNGEE. After removal of 0 bases from V and 1 base from J, the junction contained 4 bases not matched to a gene. CDR3 in amino acids: CASSVAGLAGPQETQYF. The CDR3 coding sequence is TGTGCCAGCAGCGTAGCCGGACTAGCGGGGCCCCAAGAGACCCAGTACTTC.

With respect to this clone: The same CDR3 is also encoded by other DNA sequences in this sample. The V and J genes are TRBV2 and TRBJ1-1; 8 bases map to TRBD1. J gave up 3 bases and V 8 bases, and 2 bases lay outside the gene matches. Looked up from germline, CDR1 is SNHLY and CDR2 is FYNNEI. The length of the CDR3 is 12 residues. The CDR3 DNA reads TGTGCCAGCCCGACAGGGGACACTGAAGCTTTCTTT. Encoded protein: CASPTGDTEAFF.

This clone has a handful of counts. J is TRBJ1-1 and V is TRBV11-2; maybe TRBD1 (6 bases). This CDR3 comprises 13 residues. CDR1 is SGHAT and CDR2 is FQNNGV in the germline V gene. V lost 5 bases and J 3 bases, leaving 10 bases between the germline ends. The CDR3 protein is CASSPNRDTEAFF. The CDR3 bases are TGTGCCAGCAGCCCCAACAGGGACACTGAAGCTTTCTTT.

The V gene is TRBV6-4, the J gene TRBJ2-3; the match to TRBD1 covers 12 bases. Germline CDR1 and CDR2: MRHNA and SNTAGT. After removal of 3 bases from V and 4 bases from J, the junction contained 5 bases not matched to a gene. The CDR3 totals 16 residues. The CDR3 sequence: CASSEFGTGGADTQYF. The CDR3 DNA is TGTGCCAGCAGTGAATTTGGGACAGGGGGCGCAGATACGCAGTATTTT.

The rearrangement uses TRBV4-2 and TRBJ2-6, with 11 bases matching TRBD1. Germline CDR1 is LGHNA and CDR2 is YNFKEQ. The CDR3 spans 19 residues. The V gene end was trimmed by 4 bases and the J gene end by 1 base; junction bases not matched to a gene: 9. CDR3 coding DNA: TGTGCCAGCAGCCTGGCCGGGACAGGGGGAGGATCTGGGGCCAACGTCCTGACTTTC. It is translated as CASSLAGTGGGSGANVLTF.

V is TRBV25-1 and J is TRBJ2-3; 7 bases line up with TRBD2. This CDR3 has 14 amino acids. With V trimmed by 7 bases and J by 1 base, 5 bases remained unmatched. CDR1 is MGHDK, CDR2 SYGVNS, per germline. The CDR3 here is CASNRGVGTDTQYF. Here the CDR3 DNA reads TGTGCCAGCAATCGGGGGGTCGGCACAGATACGCAGTATTTT.

The chain recombines TRBV5-6 with TRBJ1-2; 11 nucleotides align to TRBD1. The CDR3 runs to 16 residues. V was pared by 0 bases and J by 1 base, with 2 bases of the junction left unmatched. Germline V gene sequence: CDR1 SGHDT, CDR2 YYEEEE. CDR3 residues: CASSLGTGGNNYGYTF. The CDR3 DNA sequence: TGTGCCAGCAGCTTGGGGACAGGGGGCAATAACTATGGCTACACCTTC.

A few counts support this clone. The chain is built from TRBV10-2 and TRBJ2-1; maybe TRBD2 (7 bases). V lost 2 bases to trimming and J lost 0 bases, with 14 bases between them. The CDR3 runs 17 residues. Germline CDR1 reads WSHSY; CDR2 reads SAAADI. CDR3 in amino acids: CASSEGGGGSSYNEQFF. The CDR3 DNA sequence: TGCGCCAGCAGTGAGGGGGGCGGGGGAAGCTCCTACAATGAGCAGTTCTTC.

The chain is built from TRBV27 and TRBJ1-2; the match to TRBD1 covers 7 bases. V lost 3 bases, J lost 0 bases, and 4 bases stayed unmatched. Germline lookup yields CDR1 MNHEY and CDR2 SMNVEV (reference sequence). CDR3 length equals 15 residues. In DNA form, the CDR3 reads TGTGCCAGCAGTTTTGGGACAGATACTAACTATGGCTACACCTTC. Translated: CASSFGTDTNYGYTF.

V is TRBV28 and J is TRBJ2-5; TRBD1 is a possible D gene (5 bases). V was cut by 0 bases and J by 2 bases, with 10 bases left in between. CDR3 length equals 15 residues. Germline CDR1 reads MDHEN; CDR2 reads SYDVKM. The CDR3 DNA reads as TGTGCCAGCAGTTTATGGCAGGGCTATCAAGAGACCCAGTACTTC. This translates into CASSLWQGYQETQYF. The full variable domain, rest sourced from reference TRBV28 and TRBJ2-5, is DVKVTQSSRYLVKRTGEKVFLECVQDMDHENMFWYRQDPGLGLRLIYFSYDVKMKEKGDIPEGYSVSREKKERFSLILESASTNQTSMYLCASSLWQGYQETQYFGPGTRLLVL.

This chain joins TRBV5-1 and TRBJ2-3, with TRBD2 identical over 8 bases. The V gene end was trimmed by 4 bases and the J gene end by 5 bases; junction bases not matched to a gene: 12. The V gene's germline CDR1 is SGHRS and CDR2 YFSETQ. The CDR3 has 16 amino acids. The CDR3 region has the DNA TGCGCCAGCAGCCCCGGGCGGGGGGCCGGCGTAGATACGCAGTATTTT. Translated, it gives CASSPGRGAGVDTQYF.

The chain couples TRBV11-2 to TRBJ2-1; 11 nucleotides line up with TRBD2. Per germline, CDR1 SGHAT and CDR2 FQNNGV. The CDR3 contains 16 residues. Trimming at V came to 1 base and at J to 7 bases, leaving 6 bases not matched to a gene. The CDR3 is CASSLVAGGPGNEQFF. CDR3 coding DNA: TGTGCCAGCAGCTTAGTAGCGGGAGGGCCGGGGAATGAGCAGTTCTTC. Drawing the rest from reference TRBV11-2 and TRBJ2-1, the complete variable domain is EAGVAQSPRYKIIEKRQSVAFWCNPISGHATLYWYQQILGQGPKLLIQFQNNGVVDDSQLPKDRFSAERLKGVDSTLKIQPAKLEDSAVYLCASSLVAGGPGNEQFFGPGTRLTVL.

The genes are TRBV28 and TRBJ2-7, with TRBD2 matching over 7 bases. The CDR3 extends over 16 amino acids. The germline gives CDR1 MDHEN, CDR2 SYDVKM. J lost 6 bases, V lost 5 bases, and 16 bases had no gene match. In DNA, the CDR3 is TGTGCCAGCAGTACCTCGGGGAGGGGATATTTGAGCGAGCAGTACTTC. This gives the protein CASSTSGRGYLSEQYF. Looking up the rest from reference TRBV28 and TRBJ2-7 gives the full variable domain: DVKVTQSSRYLVKRTGEKVFLECVQDMDHENMFWYRQDPGLGLRLIYFSYDVKMKEKGDIPEGYSVSREKKERFSLILESASTNQTSMYLCASSTSGRGYLSEQYFGPGTRLTVT.

The chain is built from TRBV11-2 and TRBJ1-5; tentative D call: TRBD1 (5 bases). The CDR3 has 15 amino acids. The ends were cut back, 1 base at V and 6 bases at J, with 13 bases in the middle. CDR1 and CDR2 (germline): SGHAT, FQNNGV. The CDR3 DNA reads as TGTGCCAGCAGCTTAGGACCACAGGTGGGTCAGCCCCAGCATTTT. Translation: CASSLGPQVGQPQHF. Supplemented by reference TRBV11-2 and TRBJ1-5, the full variable domain reads EAGVAQSPRYKIIEKRQSVAFWCNPISGHATLYWYQQILGQGPKLLIQFQNNGVVDDSQLPKDRFSAERLKGVDSTLKIQPAKLEDSAVYLCASSLGPQVGQPQHFGDGTRLSIL.

CDR3 sequence (DNA): TGTGCCAGCAGCCTCACGCGGGAGTCTGGAAACACCATATATTTT. It specifies CASSLTRESGNTIYF. The V and J genes are TRBV7-6 and TRBJ1-3; D is undetermined. CDR1 and CDR2 from the germline V gene are SGHVS and FNYEAQ. Trimming cost V 5 bases and J 1 base, with 12 bases left between them. CDR3 size: 15 residues.

The V and J genes are TRBV28 and TRBJ1-4, with a weak D call TRBD1 (6 bases). V lost 8 bases to trimming and J lost 6 bases, with 16 bases between them. The CDR3 is 14 amino acids. Germline CDR1 MDHEN, CDR2 SYDVKM. CDR3 nucleotide sequence: TGTGCCAGCGCCCCCCCCGGACAGTATGAAAAACTGTTTTTT. Its protein product is CASAPPGQYEKLFF.

Notes on this clone: This same CDR3 is encoded by further DNA sequences in the sample. The chain is built from TRBV15 and TRBJ1-1; D remains unclear. Germline assignment: CDR1 LNHNV and CDR2 YYDKDF (reference sequence). V dropped 0 bases and J dropped 2 bases, with 7 bases sitting between them. This CDR3 comprises 14 residues. The CDR3: CATSRDVANTEAFF. Here the CDR3 DNA reads TGTGCCACCAGCAGAGATGTGGCTAACACTGAAGCTTTCTTT.

J is TRBJ2-7 and V is TRBV21-1; the table's D call TRBD2 went unverified against the DNA. TRBV21-1 is marked as a pseudogene. The CDR3 totals 15 residues. The CDR3 sequence: CASTTGETMSYEQYF. The CDR3 nucleotides are TGTGCCAGCACCACGGGGGAGACAATGTCCTACGAGCAGTACTTC.

The chain couples TRBV27 to TRBJ2-1; 10 bases fit TRBD2. The ends lost 4 bases at V and 3 bases at J; junction bases unmatched: 12. Germline CDR1 is MNHEY and CDR2 is SMNVEV (reference sequence). This CDR3 has 18 residues. The CDR3 is CASSYGTSVERDYNEQFF. The DNA for the CDR3 is TGTGCCAGCAGTTATGGGACTAGCGTGGAGAGGGACTACAATGAGCAGTTCTTC.

V usage is TRBV5-6 and J usage is TRBJ1-1; D perhaps matches TRBD1 (5 bases). In germline, CDR1 is SGHDT, CDR2 YYEEEE. The V gene lost 3 bases and the J gene lost 5 bases, with 8 bases spanning the gap. This CDR3 region has 12 residues. The CDR3 protein is CASSWGGTEAFF. The CDR3 coding sequence is TGTGCCAGCAGCTGGGGGGGTACTGAAGCTTTCTTT.

The V gene is TRBV13, the J gene TRBJ2-3, with D perhaps matching TRBD1 (6 bases). The CDR3 is 18 amino acids. V lost 0 bases to trimming and J lost 0 bases, with 16 bases between them. CDR1 and CDR2 from the germline V gene are PRHDT and FYEKMQ (reference sequence). This CDR3 reads CASSLGLKGDISTDTQYF. The DNA for the CDR3 is TGTGCCAGCAGCTTAGGCCTAAAAGGGGACATTAGCACAGATACGCAGTATTTT.

CDR3 region: CASSQEEEGGGRTTEAFF. Here the CDR3 DNA reads TGCGCCAGCAGCCAAGAAGAGGAGGGAGGGGGGAGGACGACTGAAGCTTTCTTT. The genes are TRBV4-3 and TRBJ1-1; weak D call: TRBD1 (6 bases). Per germline, CDR1 LGHNA and CDR2 YSLEER. Trimming removed 0 bases from V and 5 bases from J, with 22 bases in between. This CDR3 is 18 amino acids long.

In its sample, this clone was seen once. The V gene is TRBV5-4, the J gene TRBJ1-6; 8 bases agree with TRBD1. Trimming took 4 bases from V and 3 from J; bases not matched to a gene: 3. This CDR3 region has 15 residues. The germline V gene has CDR1 SGHNT and CDR2 YYREEE (reference sequence). CDR3 nucleotide sequence: TGTGCCAGCAGCCCCGGGACAGGCTATAATTCACCCCTCCACTTT. It translates to CASSPGTGYNSPLHF.

The chain joins TRBV5-1 to TRBJ2-4; 9 bases map to TRBD1. After removal of 4 bases from V and 3 bases from J, the junction contained 5 bases not matched to a gene. Germline V gene data show CDR1 as SGHRS and CDR2 as YFSETQ. The CDR3 length is 15 residues. The CDR3 DNA is TGCGCCAGCAGCCCGACAGGGGGTGTCAAAAACATTCAGTACTTC. Protein: CASSPTGGVKNIQYF.

The rearrangement uses TRBV29-1 and TRBJ2-1; 10 bases fit TRBD2. The CDR3 runs 15 residues. The germline CDR1 and CDR2 sequences are SQVTM and ANQGSEA. Trimming cost V 2 bases and J 7 bases; bases outside gene matches: 8. CDR3 DNA: TGCAGCGTTGAAAGGCTAGCGGGAGAAAAAAATGAGCAGTTCTTC. It codes for CSVERLAGEKNEQFF.

This rearrangement joins TRBV28 to TRBJ1-5, with D unresolved. Germline V gene lookup returns CDR1 MDHEN and CDR2 SYDVKM. V was pared by 4 bases and J by 9 bases, with 10 bases between. The CDR3 runs 12 residues. The DNA for the CDR3 is TGTGCCAGCAGTTCTCCTACCCCGCCCCAGCATTTT. Translated, it gives CASSSPTPPQHF.

A single count supports this clone. This chain links TRBV4-1 with TRBJ2-1; TRBD2 is a possible D gene (6 bases). The CDR3 contains 17 residues. Looked up from germline, CDR1 is MGHRA and CDR2 is YSYEKL. Trimming removed 1 base from V and 1 base from J, with 14 bases in between. The CDR3 region has the DNA TGCGCCAGCAGCCAAGGGGGGTGGGGGGTTTCCTACAATGAGCAGTTCTTC. This gives the protein CASSQGGWGVSYNEQFF.

The genes are TRBV27 and TRBJ1-1; D might be TRBD1 (5 bases). CDR1 and CDR2 from the germline V gene are MNHEY and SMNVEV (reference sequence). V was cut by 5 bases and J by 3 bases, with 10 bases left in between. The CDR3 length is 13 residues. CDR3 loop: CASSPTADTEAFF. The CDR3 nucleotides read TGTGCCAGCAGTCCGACAGCCGACACTGAAGCTTTCTTT.

The chain couples TRBV10-3 to TRBJ2-7; 7 nucleotides line up with TRBD2. The CDR3 runs 16 residues. Unmatched junction bases numbered 12, after V lost 4 bases and J lost 3 bases. Germline assignment: CDR1 ENHRY and CDR2 SYGVKD. The CDR3 DNA reads as TGTGCCATCAGTGTGGATCGGGGGGACCCGTACTACGAGCAGTACTTC. Its protein is CAISVDRGDPYYEQYF.

The chain has TRBV9 and TRBJ1-3; possible D gene TRBD1, 5 bases. The CDR3 runs 14 residues. Trimming shortened V by 3 bases and J by 3 bases, and 10 bases separated the two germline ends. Germline CDR1 SGDLS, CDR2 YYNGEE. The CDR3 reads CASSARADGNTIYF. As DNA, the CDR3 is TGTGCCAGCAGCGCCAGGGCGGATGGAAACACCATATATTTT.